This T cell receptor (beta chain) derives from a study of glioma-infiltrating T cells after dendritic cell vaccination. Study-wide background: At biweekly intervals, patients got three intradermal dendritic cell vaccine injections. Findings of the study overall: Survival was not directly related to TCR clonality in these patients.

Documented time point: after dendritic cell vaccination, including at tumor progression/relapse. As concerns this clone: Antigen unknown.

Germline V gives CDR1 MDHEN, CDR2 SYDVKM. Trimming at V came to 8 bases and at J to 8 bases, leaving 8 bases not matched to a gene. The CDR3 has 13 residues. Profiled with immunoSEQ multiplex PCR; TCRdb holds only in-frame clones, not every one. The sample has around 90,000 clones, around four fifths seen once. The specimen comprised blood, sampled after dendritic cell vaccination. This clonotype was sampled from a human donor with glioblastoma. This chain joins TRBV28 and TRBJ1-4; 7 bases map to TRBD1. The CDR3 DNA sequence: TGTGCCAGCTACCAGGGGGGCGTGGAAAAACTGTTTTTT. It specifies CASYQGGVEKLFF. The whole variable domain, filled in from reference TRBV28 and TRBJ1-4, reads DVKVTQSSRYLVKRTGEKVFLECVQDMDHENMFWYRQDPGLGLRLIYFSYDVKMKEKGDIPEGYSVSREKKERFSLILESASTNQTSMYLCASYQGGVEKLFFGSGTQLSVL.